This T cell receptor beta chain was retrieved from a study of shared clonotypes between healthy human individuals. General study points: Among the subsets, naive ones generally showed larger estimated richness than memory ones.

Genomic DNA from each subset was divided evenly over several immunoSEQ plates. Libraries were prepared by immunoSEQ multiplex PCR; TCRdb keeps only in-frame clonotypes and omits some of them. The sample holds roughly 1,000,000 clones, 75% to 85% seen once. From germline, CDR1 is SNHLY and CDR2 FYNNEI. Trimming stripped 6 bases from V and 3 bases from J, with 12 bases between. CDR3 length: 13 amino acids. Comments on this clone: The antigen is unknown.

Specimen: memory CD4+ T cells from PBMCs. Subset meaning: CD45RA-negative fraction. The source of this sequence is a man aged 18 to 35 in good health. Some clones in this sample may be carry-over from other donors' samples. The chain carries TRBV2 and TRBJ2-7, with D unresolved. Here the CDR3 reads CASRNRLNYEQYF. The CDR3, as DNA: TGTGCCAGCAGGAATAGACTGAACTACGAGCAGTACTTC.